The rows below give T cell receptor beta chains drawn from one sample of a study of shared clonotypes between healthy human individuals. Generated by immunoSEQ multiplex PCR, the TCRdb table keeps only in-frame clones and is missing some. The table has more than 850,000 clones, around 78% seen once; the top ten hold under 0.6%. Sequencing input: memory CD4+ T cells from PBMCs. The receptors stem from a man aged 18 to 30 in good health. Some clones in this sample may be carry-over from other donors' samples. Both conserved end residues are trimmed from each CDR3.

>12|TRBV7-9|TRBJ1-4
ASSVATENEKLF
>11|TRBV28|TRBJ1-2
ASSPGTGRRYT
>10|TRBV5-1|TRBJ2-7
ASSLGRYEQY
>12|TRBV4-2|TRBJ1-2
ASSPGQGIYGYT
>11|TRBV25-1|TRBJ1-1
ATRGWTNTEAF
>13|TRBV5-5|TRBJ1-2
ASSSRQGGSYGYT
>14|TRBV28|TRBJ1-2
ASNSESLGGNYGYT
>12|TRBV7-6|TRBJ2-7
ASSDPGQTYEQY
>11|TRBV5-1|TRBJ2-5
ASSWMGGETQY
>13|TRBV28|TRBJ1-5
ASTAVQGVSQPQH
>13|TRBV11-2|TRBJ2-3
ASSWSGRVIGTQY
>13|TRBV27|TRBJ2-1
ASSRRHTQVNEQF
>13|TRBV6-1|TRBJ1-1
ASSEWDLPGTEAF
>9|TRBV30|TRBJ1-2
AWRDRDGYT
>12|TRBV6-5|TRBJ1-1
ASSSGARNTEAF
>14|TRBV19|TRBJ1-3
ASSIFGSGSGNTIY
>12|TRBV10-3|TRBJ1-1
AISESGGNTEAF
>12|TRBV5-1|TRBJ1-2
ASSSGTGTYGYT
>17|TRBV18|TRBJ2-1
ASSDGLAGGASSYNEQF
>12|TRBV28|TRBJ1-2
ASSGQGPHYGYT